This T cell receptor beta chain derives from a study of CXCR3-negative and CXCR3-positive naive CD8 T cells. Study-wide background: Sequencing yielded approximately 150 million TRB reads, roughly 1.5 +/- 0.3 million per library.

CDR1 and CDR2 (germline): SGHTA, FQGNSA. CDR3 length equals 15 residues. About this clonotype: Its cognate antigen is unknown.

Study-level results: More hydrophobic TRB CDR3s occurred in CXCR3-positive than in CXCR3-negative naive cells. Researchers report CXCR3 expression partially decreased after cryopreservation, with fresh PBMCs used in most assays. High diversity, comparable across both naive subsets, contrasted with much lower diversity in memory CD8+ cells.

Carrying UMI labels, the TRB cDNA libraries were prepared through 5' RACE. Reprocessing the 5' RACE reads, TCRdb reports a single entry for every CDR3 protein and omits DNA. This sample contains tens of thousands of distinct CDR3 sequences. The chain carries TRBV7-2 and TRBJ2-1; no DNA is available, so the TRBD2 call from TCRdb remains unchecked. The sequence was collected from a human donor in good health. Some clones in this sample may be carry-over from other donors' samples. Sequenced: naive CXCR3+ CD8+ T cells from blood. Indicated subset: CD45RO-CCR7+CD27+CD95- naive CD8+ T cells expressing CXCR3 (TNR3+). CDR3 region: CASSIGTSGSYEQFF.